A selection of T cell receptor beta chains follows, all from one sample in a study of T-cell reconstitution after alpha-beta-depleted transplantation in children. TCRdb analysed the PCR reads with MiXCR anew, one entry per CDR3 protein. The data contain some 110,000 distinct CDR3 sequences, 10% of them seen just once; the ten biggest clones take up roughly a third. Sequences were derived from PBMCs, sampled before TCRalphabeta/CD19-depleted stem cell transplant. The receptors were sampled from a boy aged 2 to 9 with acute lymphoblastic leukemia, due to receive a stem cell transplant. Each CDR3 is given with its conserved first and last residue. D genes are given only for firm matches. Clone size appears in some rows only: once, few, many, or a class for an expanded clone.

j_call,clone_size,d_call,v_call,cdr3_nt,cdr3_aa
TRBJ1-1,few,.,TRBV25-1,TGTGCCAGCAGGCCCCTCCGGGACATGAACACTGAAGCTTTCTTT,CASRPLRDMNTEAFF
TRBJ2-1,.,TRBD2,TRBV5-1,TGCGCCAGCAGCTCCTCTTTAGGGACTAGCGGGGGCCTTGAGCAGTTCTTC,CASSSSLGTSGGLEQFF
TRBJ2-7,.,TRBD2,TRBV11-2,TGTGCCAGCAGCACACCCGGGACTAGTCGGCACGAGCAGTACTTC,CASSTPGTSRHEQYF
TRBJ2-7,few,TRBD2,TRBV10-3,TGTGCCACCAGTGGCGGGAGGGGGGGCTACGAGCAGTACTTC,CATSGGRGGYEQYF
TRBJ2-5,few,TRBD1,TRBV5-5,TGTGCCAGCAGCCCAGGGACAGCCAACCAAGAGACCCAGTACTTC,CASSPGTANQETQYF
TRBJ2-1,.,.,TRBV7-9,TGTGCCAGCAGCCCCCGAAGGCAGGTCTACAATGAGCAGTTCTTC,CASSPRRQVYNEQFF
TRBJ2-3,few,.,TRBV7-9,TGTGCCAGCAGCTGGGGCGGCGCAGATACGCAGTATTTT,CASSWGGADTQYF
TRBJ1-2,.,.,TRBV4-2,TGTGCCAGCAGATCCGACAGCCTCTATGGCTACACCTTC,CASRSDSLYGYTF
TRBJ2-1,few,TRBD2,TRBV2,TGTGCCAGTTTACTAGCGGGAGTAGGGGAGCAGTTCTTC,CASLLAGVGEQFF
TRBJ1-5,few,TRBD1,TRBV7-9,TGTGCCAGCAGCCCCGCCGGGACAGGTAGAGGGGATCAGCCCCAGCATTTT,CASSPAGTGRGDQPQHF
TRBJ2-5,.,TRBD1,TRBV12-3/TRBV12-4,TGTGCCAGCAGGGGACAGGGGTGGGAGACCCAGTACTTC,CASRGQGWETQYF
TRBJ1-6,.,.,TRBV5-1,TGCGCCAGCAGCTTGGAGGCAGTTAATTCACCCCTCCACTTT,CASSLEAVNSPLHF
TRBJ2-4,few,TRBD1,TRBV3-1,TGTGCCAGCAGCGCAAGGGCCCAGGGGGCCGACATTCAGTACTTC,CASSARAQGADIQYF
TRBJ2-5,few,.,TRBV20-1,TGCAGTGCCCCTCGGGGCCGGGACCCCCGTGGGACCCAGTACTTC,CSAPRGRDPRGTQYF
TRBJ2-3,.,.,TRBV5-1,TGCGCCAGCAGCTTGGTATCAAGCGGGAGCACAGATACGCAGTATTTT,CASSLVSSGSTDTQYF
TRBJ2-7,few,.,TRBV10-3,TGTGCCATCAGTGAGTCGCGGCCGGGCCCCTACGAGCAGTACTTC,CAISESRPGPYEQYF
TRBJ2-3,few,.,TRBV6-2/TRBV6-3,TGTGCCAGCAGTTACTCCGGACGCGGAGAATACACAGATACGCAGTATTTT,CASSYSGRGEYTDTQYF
TRBJ2-7,.,.,TRBV5-1,TGCGCCAGCAGCTTGGATTCGCTAAGCTCCTACGAGCAGTACTTC,CASSLDSLSSYEQYF
TRBJ2-1,few,.,TRBV9,TGTGCCAGCAGCGTAGGGCTAGCCCCCGAGTTCTTC,CASSVGLAPEFF
TRBJ2-1,.,.,TRBV14,TGTGCCAGCAGCCAAGAAGCTCGGAGGGGGAGGAATGAGCAGTTCTTC,CASSQEARRGRNEQFF
TRBJ2-2,few,TRBD2,TRBV6-5,TGTGCCAGCAGTTGGCGGGGGGAGTTCACCGGGGAGCTGTTTTTT,CASSWRGEFTGELFF
TRBJ2-1,.,TRBD2,TRBV7-9,TGTGCCAGCAGCCGTAGCGGGAGGAGATACAATGAGCAGTTCTTC,CASSRSGRRYNEQFF
TRBJ2-1,many,TRBD2,TRBV2,TGTGCCAGCAGAGCTACTAGCGGGAGGGCCGGAGATGAGCAGTTCTTC,CASRATSGRAGDEQFF
TRBJ2-1,few,TRBD2,TRBV29-1,TGCAGCGTTGAAGTAGGACTAGCGGGAGTGAATGAGCAGTTCTTC,CSVEVGLAGVNEQFF
TRBJ2-5,many,.,TRBV12-3/TRBV12-4,TGTGCCAGCAAACTCGGGACTTCGTATGTGGAGACCCAGTACTTC,CASKLGTSYVETQYF
TRBJ1-1,many,TRBD1,TRBV20-1,TGCAGTGCTAGATCACCGACAGGGGATACTGAAGCTTTCTTT,CSARSPTGDTEAFF
TRBJ1-1,.,TRBD1,TRBV5-1,TGCGCCAGCAGCCTTACCCGGGACAGTGAAGCTTTCTTT,CASSLTRDSEAFF
TRBJ1-3,few,TRBD1,TRBV5-6,TGTGCCAGCAGCATGCGGGGACAGGATAAAGGTATCTCTGGAAACACCATATATTTT,CASSMRGQDKGISGNTIYF
TRBJ2-2,.,TRBD2,TRBV3-1,TGTGCCAGCAGCCAAGGTCTCGGGAGGGCCAGAACCGGGGAGCTGTTTTTT,CASSQGLGRARTGELFF
TRBJ2-7,.,TRBD2,TRBV18,TGTGCCAGCTCACCACGAGGGACGTCGGGAGGTAGGGAGCAGTACTTC,CASSPRGTSGGREQYF
TRBJ2-5,many,TRBD2,TRBV20-1,TGCAGTGCTGGAGGACTCCCGGGGGGAGAGACCCAGTACTTC,CSAGGLPGGETQYF
TRBJ2-3,.,.,TRBV6-5,TGTGCCAGCAGTTACTCTGTCCGTCCCCGGGATACGCAGTATTTT,CASSYSVRPRDTQYF
TRBJ2-1,.,TRBD2,TRBV7-9,TGTGCCAGCAGCCGGGGCGGGGGATACAATGAGCAGTTCTTC,CASSRGGGYNEQFF
TRBJ2-5,many,.,TRBV12-3/TRBV12-4,TGTGCCAGCAGTCGACATGGAGGGGATGAGACCCAGTACTTC,CASSRHGGDETQYF
TRBJ2-5,.,TRBD2,TRBV20-1,TGCAGTGCTCGAGGACTAGCGGGAACGGAGACCCAGTACTTC,CSARGLAGTETQYF
TRBJ2-1,.,TRBD2,TRBV4-1,TGCGCCAGCAGCCAAGTGGCCCCTAGCGGGGGCCGATACAATGAGCAGTTCTTC,CASSQVAPSGGRYNEQFF
TRBJ2-1,.,.,TRBV21-1,TGTGCCAGCAGCGATACTATAAGGTACAATGAGCAGTTCTTC,CASSDTIRYNEQFF
TRBJ2-5,many,TRBD2,TRBV10-3,TGTGCCATCAGGCCGGGACTAGAAAGAGAGACCCAGTACTTC,CAIRPGLERETQYF
TRBJ2-7,few,.,TRBV7-9,TGTGCCAGCAGCCCTCCGTCCTACGAGCAGTACTTC,CASSPPSYEQYF
TRBJ1-2,.,.,TRBV4-2,TGTGCCAGCAGCCAAGGGGTTTATGGCTACACCTTC,CASSQGVYGYTF
TRBJ2-1,.,TRBD2,TRBV20-1,TGCAGTGCTGAAAGTAGCGGGAGTTCCTACAATGAGCAGTTCTTC,CSAESSGSSYNEQFF
TRBJ2-2,many,TRBD1,TRBV20-1,TGCAGTGCTAGACCAGGGGGAACCGGGGAGCTGTTTTTT,CSARPGGTGELFF
TRBJ2-5,many,TRBD2,TRBV12-3/TRBV12-4,TGTGCCAGCTGCGAAGGGGGACTAGCGGGAGAGACCCAGTACTTC,CASCEGGLAGETQYF
TRBJ1-2,.,.,TRBV20-1,TGCAGCACCTCGGGGGGTCCCAACTATGGCTACACCTTC,CSTSGGPNYGYTF
TRBJ2-7,few,.,TRBV11-3,TGTGCCAGCAGCCCCGGGGGTTGGGGCGGCAGCTACGAGCAGTACTTC,CASSPGGWGGSYEQYF
TRBJ1-1,many,.,TRBV12-3/TRBV12-4,TGTGCCAGCAGTTTCCGGACAAACACTGAAGCTTTCTTT,CASSFRTNTEAFF
TRBJ1-1,few,.,TRBV14,TGTGCCAGCAGCCAAGATCCAGAAACTGAAGCTTTCTTT,CASSQDPETEAFF
TRBJ2-2,.,.,TRBV29-1,TGCAGCGTTGAAGGGCTCCCCACCGGGGAGCTGTTTTTT,CSVEGLPTGELFF
TRBJ1-6,many,TRBD1,TRBV20-1,TGCAGTGCTAGACCGACAGGGGATTCACCCCTCCACTTT,CSARPTGDSPLHF
TRBJ1-1,many,.,TRBV12-3/TRBV12-4,TGTGCCAGCAGTTTAGCATCGGGGAACACTGAAGCTTTCTTT,CASSLASGNTEAFF
TRBJ2-1,many,.,TRBV12-3/TRBV12-4,TGTGCCAGCAGTTTAGGTGGGGGATACAATGAGCAGTTCTTC,CASSLGGGYNEQFF
TRBJ2-1,many,.,TRBV7-2,TGTGCCAGCAGCGATTACCCGACGTGGAACAATGAGCAGTTCTTC,CASSDYPTWNNEQFF